The 6 T cell receptor beta chains given below trace back to one sample, sequenced in a study of blood T cells in healthy people across ages. For the second PCR, which ran for roughly 7 to 11 cycles, a sample-barcoded 5' primer and a J-beta primer mix were used. Using its own MiXCR run on the 5' RACE reads, TCRdb lists one record per CDR3 protein. The table records approximately 1.5 million distinct CDR3 sequences, 30% to 40% of them present only once. Sequenced material: blood. The receptors were gathered from a woman in her 30s in good health.

The V call is TRBV27, the J call TRBJ2-7; 8 bases match TRBD1. This CDR3 spans 13 amino acids. CDR1 and CDR2 from the germline V gene are MNHEY and SMNVEV (reference sequence). V trimming: 9 bases; J trimming: 5 bases; junction bases outside the gene matches: 9. The CDR3 loop reads CARTGTGSDEQYF. The CDR3, as DNA: TGTGCCAGAACCGGGACAGGTTCCGACGAGCAGTACTTC.

Regarding this clonotype: The junction shows a germline mismatch at one end, possibly a read error. The chain recombines TRBV20-1 with TRBJ2-6; TRBD1 or TRBD2 may be the D gene (5 bases each). Germline CDR1 reads DFQATT; CDR2 reads SNEGSKA (reference sequence). The CDR3 is made up of 17 amino acids. The CDR3 loop reads CSARDGGRISGANVRTF. CDR3 coding DNA: TGCAGTGCTAGAGATGGGGGAAGAATCTCTGGGGCCAACGTCCGGACTTTC.

V and J are TRBV4-1 and TRBJ1-2; D gene ambiguous. This CDR3 is built from 12 residues. Trimming left V 3 bases short and J 8 bases short, with 10 bases between. CDR1 is MGHRA and CDR2 is YSYEKL in the germline V gene. The CDR3 loop reads CASSHYSWGYTF. For the CDR3, the DNA is TGCGCCAGCAGCCACTACAGTTGGGGCTACACCTTC.

The chain recombines TRBV20-1 with TRBJ1-2; D is perhaps TRBD1 (6 bases). The CDR3 is made up of 12 amino acids. CDR1 and CDR2 from the germline V gene are DFQATT and SNEGSKA (reference sequence). The V gene lost 8 bases and the J gene lost 4 bases, with 14 bases spanning the gap. The CDR3 spells CSTRGPVYGYTF. The CDR3 coding sequence is TGCAGTACCAGGGGCCCCGTCTATGGCTACACCTTC.

This chain uses TRBV15 with TRBJ2-5, with TRBD1 matching over 10 bases. With the DNA end fitting TRBJ2-7 better, the J assignment may be wrong. Germline V gene data show CDR1 as LNHNV and CDR2 as YYDKDF (reference sequence). This CDR3 region has 15 residues. The CDR3 DNA reads TGTGCCACCAGCACAGCCGGGACAGGGGTCAACGAGCAGTACTTC. This translates into CATSTAGTGVNEQYF.

This clonotype turned up a few times. The chain carries TRBV2 and TRBJ2-3; 7 bases line up with TRBD2. V lost 7 bases to trimming and J lost 2 bases; unmatched junction nucleotides: 9. Germline CDR1 SNHLY, CDR2 FYNNEI. The CDR3 has 15 residues. The chain's CDR3 is CASTLALAVTDTQYF. Written as DNA, the CDR3 is TGTGCCAGCACCCTCGCCCTAGCGGTCACAGATACGCAGTATTTT.